This record covers a single T cell receptor (beta chain). The antigen is not known. This sample is drawn from a study of immune evolution from preneoplasia to lung adenocarcinoma. About the study: HLA loss of heterozygosity: 6% to 7.5% AIS, 15% MIA, approximately 31% ADC, none AAH.

Profiling relied on immunoSEQ multiplex PCR, and the TCRdb table lists in-frame clones only, not all of them. The sample has roughly 5,300 clones, around 79% seen once. Whole-study findings and limits: Clonality was highest in normal lung, lower in later-stage lesions apparently. From normal lung to invasive adenocarcinoma, top clone frequencies appeared to decrease.

Germline values: CDR1 SEHNR, CDR2 FQNEAQ (reference sequence). The CDR3 extends over 14 amino acids. Trimming took off 1 base at V and 5 bases at J, with 9 bases between the two ends. The clonotype was recovered from a person aged 60-79 years with lung adenocarcinoma. This chain joins TRBV7-9 and TRBJ1-5; D gene ambiguous. Sequencing used FFPE lung adenocarcinoma in situ tissue. CDR3 DNA sequence: TGTGCCAGCAGCTTAGGATCCCAACATCAGCCCCAGCATTTT. Translated: CASSLGSQHQPQHF. Filled out from reference TRBV7-9 and TRBJ1-5, the complete variable domain reads DTGVSQNPRHKITKRGQNVTFRCDPISEHNRLYWYRQTLGQGPEFLTYFQNEAQLEKSRLLSDRFSAERPKGSFSTLEIQRTEQGDSAMYLCASSLGSQHQPQHFGDGTRLSIL.